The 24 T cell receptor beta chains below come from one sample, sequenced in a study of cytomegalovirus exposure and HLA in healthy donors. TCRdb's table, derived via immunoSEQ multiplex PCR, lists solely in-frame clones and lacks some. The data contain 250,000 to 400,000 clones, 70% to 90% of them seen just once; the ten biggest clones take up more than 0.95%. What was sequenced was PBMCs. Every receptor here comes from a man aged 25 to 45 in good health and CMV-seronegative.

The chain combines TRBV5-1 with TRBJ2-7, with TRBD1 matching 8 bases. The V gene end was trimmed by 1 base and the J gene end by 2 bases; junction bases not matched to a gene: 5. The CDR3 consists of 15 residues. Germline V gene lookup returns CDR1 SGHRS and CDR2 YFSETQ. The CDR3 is CASSLRPGGAYEQYF. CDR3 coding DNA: TGCGCCAGCAGCTTGCGCCCAGGGGGCGCCTACGAGCAGTACTTC.

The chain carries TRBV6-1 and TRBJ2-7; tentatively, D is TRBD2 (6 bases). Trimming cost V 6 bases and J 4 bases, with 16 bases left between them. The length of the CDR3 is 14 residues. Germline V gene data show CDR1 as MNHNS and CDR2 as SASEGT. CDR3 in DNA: TGTGCCAGCAGCTGGGACTCCCCCGAGTACGAGCAGTACTTC. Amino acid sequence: CASSWDSPEYEQYF.

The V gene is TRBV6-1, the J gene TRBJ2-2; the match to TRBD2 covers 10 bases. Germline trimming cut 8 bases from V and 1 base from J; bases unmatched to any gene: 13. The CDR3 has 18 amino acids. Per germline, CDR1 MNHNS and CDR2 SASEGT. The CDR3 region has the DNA TGTGCCAGCCCTGAAGAGGGCCGACTAGCGGGGAACACCGGGGAGCTGTTTTTT. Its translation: CASPEEGRLAGNTGELFF.

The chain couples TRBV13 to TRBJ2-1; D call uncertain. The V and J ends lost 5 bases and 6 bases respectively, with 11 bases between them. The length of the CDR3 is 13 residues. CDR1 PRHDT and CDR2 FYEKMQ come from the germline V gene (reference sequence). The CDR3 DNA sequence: TGTGCCAGCAGCCACAGTGGGTCCAATGAGCAGTTCTTC. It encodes CASSHSGSNEQFF. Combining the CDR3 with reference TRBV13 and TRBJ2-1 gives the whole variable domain AAGVIQSPRHLIKEKRETATLKCYPIPRHDTVYWYQQGPGQDPQFLISFYEKMQSDKGSIPDRFSAQQFSDYHSELNMSSLELGDSALYFCASSHSGSNEQFFGPGTRLTVL.

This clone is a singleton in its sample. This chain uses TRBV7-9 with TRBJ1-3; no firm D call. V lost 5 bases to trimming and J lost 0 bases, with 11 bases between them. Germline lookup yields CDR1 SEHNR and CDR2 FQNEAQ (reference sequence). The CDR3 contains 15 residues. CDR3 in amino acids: CASSPLTFSGNTIYF. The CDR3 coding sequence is TGTGCCAGCAGCCCTTTGACTTTCTCTGGAAACACCATATATTTT. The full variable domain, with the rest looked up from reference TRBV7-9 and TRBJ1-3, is DTGVSQNPRHKITKRGQNVTFRCDPISEHNRLYWYRQTLGQGPEFLTYFQNEAQLEKSRLLSDRFSAERPKGSFSTLEIQRTEQGDSAMYLCASSPLTFSGNTIYFGEGSWLTVV.

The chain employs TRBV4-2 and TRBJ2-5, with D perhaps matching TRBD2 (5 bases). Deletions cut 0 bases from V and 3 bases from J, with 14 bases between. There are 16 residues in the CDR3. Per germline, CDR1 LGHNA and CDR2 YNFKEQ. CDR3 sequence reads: CASSQDRSPGKETQYF. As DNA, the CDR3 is TGTGCCAGCAGCCAAGATCGCTCCCCCGGGAAAGAGACCCAGTACTTC.

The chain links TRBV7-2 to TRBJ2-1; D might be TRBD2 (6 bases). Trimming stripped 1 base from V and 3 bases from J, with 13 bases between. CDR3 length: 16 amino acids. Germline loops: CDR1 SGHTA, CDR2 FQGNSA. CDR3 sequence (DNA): TGTGCCAGCAGCTTAGGGAGGGCCAACCTCTACAATGAGCAGTTCTTC. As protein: CASSLGRANLYNEQFF.

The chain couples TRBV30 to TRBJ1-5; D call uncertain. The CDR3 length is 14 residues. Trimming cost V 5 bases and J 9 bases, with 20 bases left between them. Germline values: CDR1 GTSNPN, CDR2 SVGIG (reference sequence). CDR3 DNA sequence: TGTGCCTGGCCTCAAAAAAGGGCTGAGGGGCCCCAGCATTTT. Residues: CAWPQKRAEGPQHF.

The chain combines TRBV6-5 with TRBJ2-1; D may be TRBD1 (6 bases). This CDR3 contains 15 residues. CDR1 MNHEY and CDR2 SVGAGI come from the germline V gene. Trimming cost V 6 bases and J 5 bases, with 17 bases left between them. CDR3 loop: CASRKTGSLNNEQFF. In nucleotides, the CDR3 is TGTGCCAGCAGAAAGACAGGATCCCTGAACAATGAGCAGTTCTTC.

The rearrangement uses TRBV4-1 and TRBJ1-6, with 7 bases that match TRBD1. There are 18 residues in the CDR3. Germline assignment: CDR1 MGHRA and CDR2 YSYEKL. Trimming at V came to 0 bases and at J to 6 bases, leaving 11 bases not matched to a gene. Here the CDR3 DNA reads TGCGCCAGCAGCCAAGAACCCGACAGGGCGTTTGCTAATTCACCCCTCCACTTT. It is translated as CASSQEPDRAFANSPLHF.

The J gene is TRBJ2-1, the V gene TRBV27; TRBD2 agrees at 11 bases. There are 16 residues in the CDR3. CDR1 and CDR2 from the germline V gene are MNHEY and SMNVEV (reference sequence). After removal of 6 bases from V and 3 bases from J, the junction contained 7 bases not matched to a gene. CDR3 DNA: TGTGCCAGCAGCTTACTAGCGGGGGCTATCTACAATGAGCAGTTCTTC. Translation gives CASSLLAGAIYNEQFF.

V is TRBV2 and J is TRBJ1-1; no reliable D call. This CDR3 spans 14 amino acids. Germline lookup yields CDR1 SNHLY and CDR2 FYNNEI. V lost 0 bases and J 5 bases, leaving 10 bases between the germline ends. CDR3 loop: CASSEALLRTEAFF. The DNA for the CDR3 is TGTGCCAGCAGTGAAGCTCTACTGAGGACTGAAGCTTTCTTT.

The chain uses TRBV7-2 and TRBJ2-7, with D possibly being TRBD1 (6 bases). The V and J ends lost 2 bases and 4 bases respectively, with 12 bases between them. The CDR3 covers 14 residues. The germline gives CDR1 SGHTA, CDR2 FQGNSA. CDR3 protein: CASSLPGHPYEQYF. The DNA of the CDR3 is TGTGCCAGCAGCTTACCGGGACACCCATACGAGCAGTACTTC.

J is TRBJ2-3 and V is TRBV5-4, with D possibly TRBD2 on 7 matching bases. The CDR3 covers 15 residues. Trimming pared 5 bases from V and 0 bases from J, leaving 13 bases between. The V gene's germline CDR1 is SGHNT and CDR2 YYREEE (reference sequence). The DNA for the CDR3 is TGTGCCAGCAGTTTACGCGGGGGCAGCACAGATACGCAGTATTTT. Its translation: CASSLRGGSTDTQYF.

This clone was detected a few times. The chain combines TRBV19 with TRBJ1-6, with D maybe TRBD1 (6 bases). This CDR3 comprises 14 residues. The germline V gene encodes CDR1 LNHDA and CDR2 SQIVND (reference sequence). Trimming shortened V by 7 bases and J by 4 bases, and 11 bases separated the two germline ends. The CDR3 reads CASTQQGYNSPLHF. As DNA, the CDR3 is TGTGCCAGTACCCAACAGGGATATAATTCACCCCTCCACTTT.

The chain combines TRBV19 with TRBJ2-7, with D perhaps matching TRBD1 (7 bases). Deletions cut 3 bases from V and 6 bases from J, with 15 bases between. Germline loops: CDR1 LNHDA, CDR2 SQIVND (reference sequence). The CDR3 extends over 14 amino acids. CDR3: CASSIDREEGEQYF. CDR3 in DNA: TGTGCCAGTAGTATCGACAGGGAGGAAGGCGAGCAGTACTTC.

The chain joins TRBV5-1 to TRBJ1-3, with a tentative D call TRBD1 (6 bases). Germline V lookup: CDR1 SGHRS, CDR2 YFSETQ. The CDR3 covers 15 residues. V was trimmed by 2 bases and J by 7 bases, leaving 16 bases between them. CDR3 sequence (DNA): TGCGCCAGCAGCTTTGGGGACACCGAGGGGAACACCATATATTTT. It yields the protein CASSFGDTEGNTIYF.

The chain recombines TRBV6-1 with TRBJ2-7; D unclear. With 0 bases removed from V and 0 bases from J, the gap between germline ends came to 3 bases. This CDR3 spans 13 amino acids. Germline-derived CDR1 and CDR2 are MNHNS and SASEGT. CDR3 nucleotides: TGTGCCAGCAGTGAAGCCTCCTCCTACGAGCAGTACTTC. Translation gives CASSEASSYEQYF.

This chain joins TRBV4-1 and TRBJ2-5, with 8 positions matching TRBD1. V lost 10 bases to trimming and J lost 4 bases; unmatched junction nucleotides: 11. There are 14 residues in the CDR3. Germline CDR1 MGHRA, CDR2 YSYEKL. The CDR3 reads CATGDGTGSETQYF. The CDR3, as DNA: TGCGCCACCGGTGACGGGACAGGCTCAGAGACCCAGTACTTC.

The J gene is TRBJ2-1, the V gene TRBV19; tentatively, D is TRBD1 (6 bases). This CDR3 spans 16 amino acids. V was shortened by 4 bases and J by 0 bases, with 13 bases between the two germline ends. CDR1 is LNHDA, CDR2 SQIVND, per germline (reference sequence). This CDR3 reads CASSKNRASSYNEQFF. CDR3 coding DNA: TGTGCCAGTAGTAAAAACAGGGCCAGCTCCTACAATGAGCAGTTCTTC. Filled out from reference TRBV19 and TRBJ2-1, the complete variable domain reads DGGITQSPKYLFRKEGQNVTLSCEQNLNHDAMYWYRQDPGQGLRLIYYSQIVNDFQKGDIAEGYSVSREKKESFPLTVTSAQKNPTAFYLCASSKNRASSYNEQFFGPGTRLTVL.

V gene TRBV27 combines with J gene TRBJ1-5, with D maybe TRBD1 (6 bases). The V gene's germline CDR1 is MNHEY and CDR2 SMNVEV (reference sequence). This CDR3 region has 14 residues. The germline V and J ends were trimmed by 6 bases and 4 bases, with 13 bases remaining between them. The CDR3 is CASRGGEGNQPQHF. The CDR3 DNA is TGTGCCAGCAGAGGGGGGGAGGGGAATCAGCCCCAGCATTTT.

CDR3 sequence (DNA): TGTGCCAGCAGTTCAGAATTGGCCCAGTACTTC. It translates to CASSSELAQYF. The chain has TRBV28 and TRBJ2-5; D ambiguous. Trimming took 4 bases from V and 9 from J, leaving 9 bases between them. This CDR3 contains 11 residues. Germline V lookup: CDR1 MDHEN, CDR2 SYDVKM.

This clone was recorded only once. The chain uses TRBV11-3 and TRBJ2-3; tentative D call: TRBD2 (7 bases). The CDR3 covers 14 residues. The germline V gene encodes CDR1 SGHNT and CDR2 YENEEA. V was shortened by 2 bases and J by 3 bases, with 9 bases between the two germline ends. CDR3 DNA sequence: TGTGCCAGCAGCTTAAGGGGGGGGACAGATACGCAGTATTTT. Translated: CASSLRGGTDTQYF.

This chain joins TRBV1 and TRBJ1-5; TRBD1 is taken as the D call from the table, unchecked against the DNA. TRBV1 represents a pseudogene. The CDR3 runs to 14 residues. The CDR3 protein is CTSSQAGGNQPQHF. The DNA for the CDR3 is TGCACCAGCAGCCAGGCAGGGGGCAATCAGCCCCAGCATTTT.